This T cell receptor (beta chain) is from a study of identical twins' blood T cells (dated by TCRdb to the early 2010s). For context, the study as a whole: About 48 million Illumina reads were obtained across around twelve libraries, of which six were alpha-chain libraries and six were beta-chain libraries. The study compared TCR alpha and beta chain repertoires of three pairs of monozygous twins using next-generation sequencing to assess genetic influence on repertoire formation. Study-wide findings and limitations: The number of CDR3 clonotypes shared between two donors was mainly determined by the product of the cloneset sizes of the two donors, and no clear deviation from this trend was shown by twins. Among the most abundant TCRbeta clonotypes, every donor shared more CDR3 sequences with her own twin than with unrelated donors. V gene usage, even among non-selected out-of-frame TCRbeta clonotypes, was reported to be markedly more similar within twin pairs than between unrelated donors. Validation by independent studies was stated to be required for the proposed role of the TCRalpha J segment in MHC recognition during thymic selection. Because the twins were raised together, environmental influences could not be ruled out as an explanation for the similarity between twins.

From a lookup of the germline V gene, CDR1 and CDR2 are SGHRS and YFSETQ. A distance of 19 bases separates the germline ends of V and J, which lose 4 bases and 5 bases respectively. From the cysteine through the phenylalanine, the CDR3 covers 16 amino acids. Only CDR3 DNA is held: 48 bases, read in frame from base 1. Donors were six healthy women forming three monozygous twin pairs. All three twin pairs had been reared together and were thought likely to have met the same infectious agents and vaccines. RNA was isolated from peripheral blood mononuclear cells and used to prepare TCR cDNA libraries. Library construction relied on 5' RACE. The sequencing machine was an Illumina Genome Analyzer IIx. The RNA-based TCR cDNA libraries were made using a previously described protocol that was modified in several ways. To prevent cross-contamination, sample-specific barcodes were added to both ends of each TCR cDNA library during cDNA synthesis and amplification. The source study handled its data this way. Each library contained 2.2 to 3.6 million CDR3-containing reads, and somewhere between about 85,000 and nearly 500,000 clonotypes were identified for each individual. Reads with improper barcode index combinations were discarded, after which clonesets were built for each library with the MiTCR software. While assembling CDR3 clonotypes, MiTCR corrected PCR and sequencing errors and either filtered or rescued low-quality reads. Artificial out-of-frame clonotypes were mapped to in-frame sequences, with one indel allowed in the CDR3, and then removed. Similarity in V and J gene usage between donors was calculated as the Jensen-Shannon divergence divided by the mean entropy. Clones were called with MiXCR by TCRdb after fastp trimmed the public reads at Q25, and only in-frame beta chains were retained. Identical CDR3 proteins give one entry, which carries the most common genes and DNA. TCRdb's processing, not the authors', yielded these V and J calls. This sample is represented by around 380,000 distinct CDR3 sequences; 28% of them were singletons. About 6% of the sample goes to the ten largest clones.

Turning to this clonotype: Its antigen specificity is not known. No base quality values were provided; no much bigger clone lies one nucleotide off.

Sequenced sample: PBMCs. The V and J segments used are TRBV5-1 and TRBJ2-1; the D call is possibly TRBD1 or TRBD2, each sharing 5 bases. The sequence came from a woman aged 18-49 years in good health. The CDR3 has the sequence CASSEGWVWSNNEQFF. The DNA reads TGCGCCAGCAGCGAGGGGTGGGTCTGGTCGAACAATGAGCAGTTCTTC.